The source of this T cell receptor beta chain is a study of glioma-infiltrating T cells. General study points: Gliomas, especially low-grade, showed above-expected tissue-blood divergence; non-neoplastic patients showed below. Only very few CDR3 sequences appeared in both tissue and blood.

This clonotype has a count of ten or more. As yet, its antigen is unknown. Using RNA template, CDR3s of TCR alpha and beta were amplified with iRepertoire arm-PCR. One-step reverse transcription and amplification started from approximately 100-400 ng of tissue mRNA or PBMC total RNA. TCRdb analysed the multiplex PCR reads with MiXCR anew, one entry per CDR3 protein. The data contain about 93,000 distinct CDR3 sequences, roughly 37% of them seen just once; the ten biggest clones take up under 40%. The CDR3 runs 12 residues. Trimming left V 7 bases short and J 8 bases short, with 13 bases between. The sample comprised glioma tissue, nonneoplastic brain tissue, or PBMCs (not recorded which). J is TRBJ2-3 and V is TRBV12-3 or TRBV12-4; the D call may be TRBD1 or TRBD2 (6 bases each). This sequence was found in a human donor with low-grade glioma or glioblastoma, undergoing nonglioma brain surgery, or in good health (not recorded which). The CDR3 loop is CASIREGGTQYF. The CDR3 nucleotides read TGTGCCAGCATCCGAGAGGGGGGTACGCAGTATTTT.